Here is one TCR beta chain with its context. The record originates from a study of T-cell memory formation after mild COVID-19. Study overall: TCR clusters largely stayed donor specific.

Each CDR3 protein is one row after TCRdb ran MiXCR on the 5' RACE reads. This sample has fewer than 650,000 distinct CDR3 sequences, with 15% to 20% found just once. Germline-derived CDR1 and CDR2 are ENHRY and SYGVKD. The CDR3 spans 14 residues. V lost 6 bases and J lost 0, with 11 bases in between. Sequences were obtained from PBMCs or a T cell subset sorted from them (not recorded which). The chain combines TRBV10-3 with TRBJ1-2, with D possibly TRBD1 on 6 matching bases. The TCR comes from an adult woman who had mild COVID-19 (a few samples of this study predate the infection). Cell type and time point are not known. CDR3 nucleotide sequence: TGTGCCATCAGGGACAGTCTCTCTAACTATGGCTACACCTTC. Translated: CAIRDSLSNYGYTF.